This TCR beta chain was retrieved from a study of molecular identifiers for immune sequencing clone quantification. Whole-study results and caveats: One cell's worth of spiked Jurkat TCR RNA was reportedly detectable among 900,000 to 1,000,000 naive cells. Shared barcodes on identical TCR molecules could underestimate the sizes of highly expanded clones.

Sorting was used to obtain naive CD8 T cells (CD8+CD4-CCR7+CD45RA+). The germline gives CDR1 MNHEY, CDR2 SMNVEV (reference sequence). CDR3 length: 14 residues. This clonotype was found many times. Its specificity is unknown. A read error may account for a junction end that differs from germline. One entry per CDR3 protein, called by TCRdb with MiXCR from the PCR reads. Of around 70,000 distinct CDR3 sequences in the sample, approximately 17% are singletons; the top ten hold roughly 1.6%. This TCR was sampled from a human donor in good health. Some libraries in this study had Jurkat cell RNA spiked in. Source material: naive CD8+ T cells from blood, with Jurkat cell RNA spiked in. Subset noted: FACS-sorted CD8+CD4-CCR7+CD45RA+ naive T cells. J is TRBJ1-5 and V is TRBV27; D remains ambiguous. The CDR3 region has the DNA TGTGCCAGCAGTTTAAAAGGTACCAATCGGCCCCAGCATTTT. Translated, it gives CASSLKGTNRPQHF.